A single sample is the source of the 22 T cell receptor beta chains below, sequenced in a study of T cells in Graves' hyperthyroidism and ophthalmopathy. TCR beta CDR3 region amplification was performed from RNA transcripts. Using the HTBI primer set, a first-round RT-PCR was run on the TCR CDR3. In TCRdb, the multiplex PCR reads were re-called with MiXCR into one record per CDR3 protein. The table has hundreds of thousands of distinct CDR3 sequences, around 16% seen once. Material: blood. The receptors here all came from a woman aged 18-29 years with Graves' hyperthyroidism that later progressed to Graves' ophthalmopathy.

This chain's CDR3 is CASRPEGRSNQPQHF. The CDR3, as DNA: TGTGCCAGCAGACCCGAGGGGCGGAGCAATCAGCCCCAGCATTTT. This chain joins TRBV27 and TRBJ1-5; perhaps TRBD1 as D (5 bases). Germline-derived CDR1 and CDR2 are MNHEY and SMNVEV (reference sequence). The CDR3 sequence is 15 residues long. Trimming stripped 6 bases from V and 1 base from J, with 13 bases between.

This clonotype was picked up a small number of times. CDR3 bases: TGTGCCAGCAGCTTAAGGGCGGAGGGACAGGGGGCTAGCGGGCAGTACTTC. It yields the protein CASSLRAEGQGASGQYF. This chain joins TRBV7-8 and TRBJ2-7; TRBD1 aligns across 12 bases. The CDR3 has 17 amino acids. Germline V gene lookup returns CDR1 SGHVS and CDR2 FQNEAQ. The V and J ends lost 2 bases and 9 bases, in that order; junction bases with no gene match: 14.

This clonotype was picked up many times. This chain links TRBV30 with TRBJ2-7; possible D gene TRBD2, 6 bases. CDR3 length: 14 residues. Trimming stripped 0 bases from V and 4 bases from J, with 13 bases between. Germline loops: CDR1 GTSNPN, CDR2 SVGIG (reference sequence). CDR3 DNA: TGTGCCTGGAGTGTGGGCGGGGTCCTATACGAGCAGTACTTC. Translation gives CAWSVGGVLYEQYF.

This clonotype was counted many times. The CDR3 DNA follows: TGTGCCAGCAGTTACTTGACAGTGCTCAATGAGCAGTTCTTC. As protein: CASSYLTVLNEQFF. This chain connects TRBV6-2 or TRBV6-3 to TRBJ2-1; D might be TRBD1 (5 bases). There are 14 residues in the CDR3. Trimming shortened V by 1 base and J by 6 bases, and 10 bases separated the two germline ends. Germline CDR1 and CDR2: MNHEY and SVGEGT.

This clonotype occurred many times. The gene calls are TRBV11-2 and TRBJ2-1; 12 bases are shared with TRBD2. Per germline, CDR1 SGHAT and CDR2 FQNNGV. This CDR3 is 17 amino acids long. With 4 bases clipped from V and 5 bases from J, the junction kept 9 bases outside the gene matches. Written as DNA, the CDR3 is TGTGCCAGCAGCTCTATCCGACTAGCGGGAGTGGACAATGAGCAGTTCTTC. Translating gives CASSSIRLAGVDNEQFF.

This clonotype showed up many times. V is TRBV27 and J is TRBJ2-7; tentatively, D is TRBD2 (6 bases). Trimming removed 0 bases from V and 0 bases from J, with 12 bases in between. Germline CDR1 is MNHEY and CDR2 is SMNVEV (reference sequence). CDR3 length: 16 amino acids. This CDR3 reads CASSLSPGLSSYEQYF. The CDR3 DNA reads as TGTGCCAGCAGTTTATCCCCGGGACTCAGCTCCTACGAGCAGTACTTC.

This clonotype has ten or more counts. The V and J genes are TRBV28 and TRBJ2-7; D perhaps matches TRBD1 (5 bases). V was shortened by 7 bases and J by 0 bases, with 13 bases between the two germline ends. There are 14 residues in the CDR3. Per the germline V gene, CDR1 is MDHEN and CDR2 is SYDVKM. The CDR3 region has the DNA TGTGCCAGCAAAAGTCCAGGGCCCTCCTACGAGCAGTACTTC. Amino acid sequence: CASKSPGPSYEQYF. The full variable domain, its missing parts supplied by reference TRBV28 and TRBJ2-7, is DVKVTQSSRYLVKRTGEKVFLECVQDMDHENMFWYRQDPGLGLRLIYFSYDVKMKEKGDIPEGYSVSREKKERFSLILESASTNQTSMYLCASKSPGPSYEQYFGPGTRLTVT.

In the case of this clonotype: A much more abundant neighbour one base away suggests this may be a read error. The gene calls are TRBV7-7 and TRBJ2-7; D might be TRBD1 or TRBD2, each matching 5 bases. This CDR3 region has 15 residues. In germline, CDR1 is SSHAT, CDR2 FNYEAQ (reference sequence). CDR3 region: CASSLGEVGDHEPYF. CDR3 sequence (DNA): TGTGCTAGCAGCCTGGGCGAGGTGGGGGACCACGAGCCGTACTTC. Full variable domain (missing parts from reference TRBV7-7 and TRBJ2-7): GAGVSQSPRYKVTKRGQDVTLRCDPISSHATLYWYQQALGQGPEFLTYFNYEAQPDKSGLPSDRFSAERPEGSISTLTIQRTEQRDSAMYRCASSLGEVGDHEPYFGPGTRLTVT.

A note on this clonotype: This clone may be a read error of a much larger clone one base away. This chain links TRBV12-3 or TRBV12-4 with TRBJ2-7, with 9 positions matching TRBD2. This CDR3 region has 16 residues. The CDR3 DNA is TGTGCCGGCAGTTCTCTGACTAGCGGACACTCCTACGAGCAGTACTTC. This gives the protein CAGSSLTSGHSYEQYF.

The chain has TRBV20-1 and TRBJ2-3; 12 bases agree with TRBD2. CDR3 length equals 16 residues. V gave up 3 bases and J gave up 4 bases; unmatched junction bases: 8. Germline CDR1 reads DFQATT; CDR2 reads SNEGSKA (reference sequence). As DNA, the CDR3 is TGCAGTGCTAGCCCTAGCGGGAGGGCCACGGCAGATACGCAGTATTTT. Protein: CSASPSGRATADTQYF.

There are a few counts of this clonotype. CDR3 amino acids: CASSSCGRDRGRGGNTIYF. In DNA, the CDR3 is TGTGCCAGCAGCTCTTGCGGCCGGGACAGGGGGCGAGGGGGAAACACCATATATTTT. This chain joins TRBV11-3 and TRBJ1-3; 12 nucleotides match TRBD1. CDR1 and CDR2 (germline): SGHNT, YENEEA. The CDR3 extends over 19 amino acids. Losses at the gene ends were 4 bases for V and 4 bases for J; bases not matched to a gene: 14. Combining the CDR3 with reference TRBV11-3 and TRBJ1-3 gives the whole variable domain EAGVVQSPRYKIIEKKQPVAFWCNPISGHNTLYWYLQNLGQGPELLIRYENEEAVDDSQLPKDRFSAERLKGVDSTLKIQPAELGDSAVYLCASSSCGRDRGRGGNTIYFGEGSWLTVV.

The chain recombines TRBV6-5 with TRBJ2-2; D unclear. Germline lookup yields CDR1 MNHEY and CDR2 SVGAGI. The CDR3 is made up of 16 amino acids. Trimming removed 0 bases from V and 0 bases from J, with 8 bases in between. CDR3: CASSYSHSANTGELFF. DNA for the CDR3: TGTGCCAGCAGTTACTCGCACAGTGCGAACACCGGGGAGCTGTTTTTT.

The rearrangement uses TRBV11-2 and TRBJ2-1; either TRBD1 or TRBD2 may supply D (7 bases each). The V gene lost 2 bases and the J gene lost 8 bases, with 13 bases spanning the gap. Germline V gene data show CDR1 as SGHAT and CDR2 as FQNNGV. The CDR3 is 14 residues long. CDR3 sequence reads: CASSLSGGRDEQFF. CDR3 nucleotides: TGTGCCAGCAGCTTATCAGGGGGGAGGGATGAGCAGTTCTTC.

This clonotype was seen at least ten times. The V call is TRBV12-3 or TRBV12-4, the J call TRBJ2-4, with TRBD2 matching 7 bases. CDR3 length: 18 residues. The V segment lost 7 bases and the J segment 4 bases; nucleotides outside the gene matches: 19. The CDR3 spells CASTYAPTGGRQKNIQYF. The CDR3 DNA sequence: TGTGCCAGCACCTACGCTCCCACCGGGGGGAGACAGAAAAACATTCAGTACTTC.

The chain employs TRBV5-1 and TRBJ2-5; 8 nucleotides agree with TRBD2. V lost 4 bases, J lost 2 bases, and 10 bases stayed unmatched. Germline V gene data show CDR1 as SGHRS and CDR2 as YFSETQ. CDR3 size: 16 residues. DNA for the CDR3: TGCGCCAGCAGCAGCGGGGCTAGCGGGTCTCAAGAGACCCAGTACTTC. The encoded protein is CASSSGASGSQETQYF. Using reference TRBV5-1 and TRBJ2-5 for the parts outside the CDR3, the full variable domain is KAGVTQTPRYLIKTRGQQVTLSCSPISGHRSVSWYQQTPGQGLQFLFEYFSETQRNKGNFPGRFSGRQFSNSRSEMNVSTLELGDSALYLCASSSGASGSQETQYFGPGTRLLVL.

The table lists this clonotype with many counts. V gene TRBV5-1 combines with J gene TRBJ2-1, with D possibly being TRBD1 or TRBD2 (6 bases each). CDR3 length: 14 amino acids. Germline V gives CDR1 SGHRS, CDR2 YFSETQ. V dropped 6 bases and J dropped 8 bases, with 18 bases sitting between them. The CDR3: CASTRGRYADEQFF. The CDR3 coding sequence is TGCGCCAGCACCCGGGGGCGGTACGCCGATGAGCAGTTCTTC.

The table lists this clonotype with many counts. The V gene is TRBV5-1, the J gene TRBJ1-1, with D uncertain. V was clipped by 5 bases and J by 1 base, with 12 bases between them. The V gene's germline CDR1 is SGHRS and CDR2 YFSETQ. The CDR3 runs 14 residues. The DNA of the CDR3 is TGCGCCAGCAGGATTTCGAACTCGAACACTGAAGCTTTCTTT. Protein product: CASRISNSNTEAFF.

This clonotype was counted at least ten times. This rearrangement joins TRBV18 to TRBJ2-1; D is undetermined. The V end was cut by 2 bases, the J end by 8 bases, with 19 bases between. The germline CDR1 and CDR2 sequences are KGHSH and LQKENI. The CDR3 has 16 residues. The CDR3 here is CASSPSGLTVAHEQFF. DNA for the CDR3: TGTGCCAGCTCACCATCCGGCTTGACCGTGGCCCATGAGCAGTTCTTC.

This clonotype was recorded many times. CDR3 in amino acids: CSVEASRGEAFF. The CDR3 DNA sequence: TGCAGCGTTGAAGCGTCGAGAGGCGAAGCTTTCTTT. V gene TRBV29-1 combines with J gene TRBJ1-1; no reliable D call. The V end lost 1 base, the J end lost 8 bases, and 11 bases lay between the germline ends. The CDR3 consists of 12 residues. Germline CDR1 and CDR2: SQVTM and ANQGSEA.

This clonotype appeared a few times. The CDR3 is CASSPGLAGEVPTYNEQFF. For the CDR3, the DNA is TGTGCCAGCAGCCCGGGACTAGCGGGAGAGGTTCCAACCTACAATGAGCAGTTCTTC. The gene calls are TRBV5-8 and TRBJ2-1, with TRBD2 matching 14 bases. This CDR3 comprises 19 residues. CDR1 is SGHTS, CDR2 YDEGEE, per germline. Germline trimming cut 4 bases from V and 2 bases from J; bases unmatched to any gene: 11.

The chain is built from TRBV30 and TRBJ1-1; tentatively, D is TRBD1 (6 bases). Germline CDR1 and CDR2: GTSNPN and SVGIG (reference sequence). The CDR3 is made up of 14 amino acids. Trimming removed 2 bases at V and 1 base at J, with 11 bases between. In nucleotides, the CDR3 is TGTGCCTGGAGTAAGGCGACAGGGAACACTGAAGCTTTCTTT. Translated, it gives CAWSKATGNTEAFF.

Notes on this clonotype: A much larger clonotype is one base distant, so this may be a read error. The V gene is TRBV6-1, the J gene TRBJ1-1, with D possibly matching TRBD1 (6 bases). The CDR3 length is 15 residues. Looked up from germline, CDR1 is MNHNS and CDR2 is SASEGT. In nucleotides, the CDR3 is TGTGCCAGCAGTCTGCGAGCAGGGGTGAACACTGAAGCTTCCTTT. Translating gives CASSLRAGVNTEASF.